The 11 T cell receptor beta chains below were found in one sample sequenced in a study of T cell responses to AZD1222 COVID-19 vaccine. The method was immunoSEQ multiplex PCR; TCRdb's version includes in-frame clones alone and lacks a portion of them. Altogether 65,000 to 75,000 clones are present, 80% to 90% being singletons, with the ten largest covering over 5%. This sample comprised peripheral blood, obtained on day 0 of AZD1222 vaccination. The origin of the receptors is an adult in good health.

V is TRBV4-2 and J is TRBJ2-7, with TRBD2 identical over 7 bases. The CDR3 extends over 15 amino acids. V lost 6 bases to trimming and J lost 0 bases; unmatched junction nucleotides: 8. CDR1 is LGHNA and CDR2 is YNFKEQ in the germline V gene. The CDR3 DNA follows: TGTGCCAGCAGGCGGGAGACTACATCCTCCTACGAGCAGTACTTC. Protein: CASRRETTSSYEQYF.

This clone was seen just once. The V call is TRBV28, the J call TRBJ2-5, with D possibly matching TRBD1 (5 bases). Germline CDR1 reads MDHEN; CDR2 reads SYDVKM. This CDR3 is 14 amino acids long. V was trimmed by 3 bases and J by 4 bases, leaving 12 bases between them. The CDR3 coding sequence is TGTGCCAGCAGTTTTGAAGGGGTAGGAGAGACCCAGTACTTC. It translates to CASSFEGVGETQYF.

The chain combines TRBV11-2 with TRBJ2-6; D remains unclear. This CDR3 contains 13 residues. Trimming pared 7 bases from V and 0 bases from J, leaving 4 bases between. CDR1 SGHAT and CDR2 FQNNGV come from the germline V gene. In DNA, the CDR3 is TGTGCCAGCAAGAACTCTGGGGCCAACGTCCTGACTTTC. It is translated as CASKNSGANVLTF.

The chain carries TRBV30 and TRBJ2-2, with D uncertain. Germline CDR1 is GTSNPN and CDR2 is SVGIG (reference sequence). CDR3 size: 10 residues. The DNA of the CDR3 is TGTGGTGTGGGCACCGGGGAGCTGTTTTTT. It translates to CGVGTGELFF.

The V call is TRBV2, the J call TRBJ1-1, with a weak D call TRBD1 (6 bases). Per germline, CDR1 SNHLY and CDR2 FYNNEI. Trimming stripped 6 bases from V and 0 bases from J, with 8 bases between. The CDR3 runs 13 residues. The CDR3 nucleotides are TGTGCCAGCAGGGACAGCCTGAACACTGAAGCTTTCTTT. This sequence encodes CASRDSLNTEAFF.

This chain connects TRBV6-5 to TRBJ1-1; 7 bases agree with TRBD1. The length of the CDR3 is 14 residues. Germline CDR1 MNHEY, CDR2 SVGAGI. With 0 bases clipped from V and 3 bases from J, the junction kept 1 base outside the gene matches. The DNA of the CDR3 is TGTGCCAGCAGTTACTCGACAGGGTACACTGAAGCTTTCTTT. Its translation is CASSYSTGYTEAFF.

This clone was picked up one time. The chain links TRBV12-3 or TRBV12-4 to TRBJ2-5; D is unclear. This CDR3 has 13 amino acids. Trimming left V 6 bases short and J 1 base short, with 9 bases between. CDR3 nucleotides: TGTGCCAGCAGGGTGGGATTCCAAGAGACCCAGTACTTC. It yields the protein CASRVGFQETQYF.

This clone qualifies as medium-sized (0.01 to 0.1%). The chain recombines TRBV19 with TRBJ1-1; D may be TRBD1 (5 bases). Germline CDR1 and CDR2: LNHDA and SQIVND (reference sequence). Trimming pared 9 bases from V and 1 base from J, leaving 12 bases between. The CDR3 spans 13 residues. The CDR3 DNA reads TGTGCCAGCGAACTCACAGGGAACACTGAAGCTTTCTTT. This codes for CASELTGNTEAFF.

The CDR3, as DNA: TGTGCCTGGAGTGTACGGGGGGCGCGAGGCTATGGCTACACCTTC. Translation gives CAWSVRGARGYGYTF. The rearrangement uses TRBV30 and TRBJ1-2, with a possible D match to TRBD1 (6 bases). The CDR3 runs 15 residues. Trimming removed 0 bases from V and 4 bases from J, with 15 bases in between. Germline CDR1 GTSNPN, CDR2 SVGIG (reference sequence).

This rearrangement joins TRBV5-4 to TRBJ2-5, with D tentatively TRBD1 (8 bases). The V end lost 7 bases, the J end lost 5 bases, and 15 bases lay between the germline ends. The CDR3 runs to 13 residues. Germline lookup yields CDR1 SGHNT and CDR2 YYREEE (reference sequence). The CDR3, as DNA: TGTGCCAGCGTGCCACAGGGGGGGGAGACCCAGTACTTC. Amino acid sequence: CASVPQGGETQYF.

This sequence joins TRBV28 and TRBJ1-1; 10 positions agree with TRBD1. The junction had 14 bases not matched to a gene; V was cut back by 11 bases and J by 5 bases. Germline CDR1 and CDR2: MDHEN and SYDVKM. The CDR3 is 15 residues long. CDR3 in DNA: TGTGCCGCGACTACCGGGACAGGGGTCCCTACTGAAGCTTTCTTT. Residues: CAATTGTGVPTEAFF.